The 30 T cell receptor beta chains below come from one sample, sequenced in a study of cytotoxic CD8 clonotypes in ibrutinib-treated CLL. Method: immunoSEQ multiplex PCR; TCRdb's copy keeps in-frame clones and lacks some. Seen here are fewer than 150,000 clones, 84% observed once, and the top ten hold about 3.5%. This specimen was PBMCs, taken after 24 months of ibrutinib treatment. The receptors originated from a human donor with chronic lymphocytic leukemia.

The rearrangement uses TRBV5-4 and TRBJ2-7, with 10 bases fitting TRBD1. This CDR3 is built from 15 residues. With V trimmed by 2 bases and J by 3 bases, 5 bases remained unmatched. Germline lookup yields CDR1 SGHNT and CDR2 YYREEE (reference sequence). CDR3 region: CASSFGDRGLYEQYF. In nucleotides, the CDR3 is TGTGCCAGCAGCTTTGGAGACAGGGGGCTCTACGAGCAGTACTTC.

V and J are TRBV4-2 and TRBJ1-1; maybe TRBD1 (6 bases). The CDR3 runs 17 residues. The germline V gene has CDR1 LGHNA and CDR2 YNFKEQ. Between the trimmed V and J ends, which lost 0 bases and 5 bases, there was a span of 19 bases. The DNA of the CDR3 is TGTGCCAGCAGCCAAGATGGCCCGGCGGGGGCGCTGACTGAAGCTTTCTTT. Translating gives CASSQDGPAGALTEAFF.

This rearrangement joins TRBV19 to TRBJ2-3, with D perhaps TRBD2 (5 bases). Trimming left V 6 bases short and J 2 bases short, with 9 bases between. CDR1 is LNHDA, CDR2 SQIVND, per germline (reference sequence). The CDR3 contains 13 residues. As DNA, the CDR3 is TGTGCCAGTAGGGACTGGTTCACAGATACGCAGTATTTT. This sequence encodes CASRDWFTDTQYF.

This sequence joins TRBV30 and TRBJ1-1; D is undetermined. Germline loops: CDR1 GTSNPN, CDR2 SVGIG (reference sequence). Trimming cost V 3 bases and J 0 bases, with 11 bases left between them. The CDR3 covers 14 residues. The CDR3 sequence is CAWSRYGLNTEAFF. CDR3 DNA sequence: TGTGCCTGGAGCCGATACGGACTGAACACTGAAGCTTTCTTT.

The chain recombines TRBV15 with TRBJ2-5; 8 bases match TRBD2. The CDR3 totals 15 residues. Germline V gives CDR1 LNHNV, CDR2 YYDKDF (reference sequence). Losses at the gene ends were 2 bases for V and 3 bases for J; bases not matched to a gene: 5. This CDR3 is CATSRHQLAEETQYF. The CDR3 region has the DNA TGTGCCACCAGCAGACACCAACTAGCGGAAGAGACCCAGTACTTC.

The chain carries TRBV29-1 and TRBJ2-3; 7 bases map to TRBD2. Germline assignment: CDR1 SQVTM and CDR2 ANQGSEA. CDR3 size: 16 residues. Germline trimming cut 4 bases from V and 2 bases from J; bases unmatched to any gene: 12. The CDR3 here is CSVAAGLQTHTDTQYF. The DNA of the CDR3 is TGCAGCGTTGCAGCGGGACTCCAGACACACACAGATACGCAGTATTTT.

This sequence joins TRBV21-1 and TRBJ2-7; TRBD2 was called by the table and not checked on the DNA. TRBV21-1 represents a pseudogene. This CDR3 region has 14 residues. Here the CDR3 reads CASRSHRRAYEQYF. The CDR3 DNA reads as TGTGCCAGCAGAAGTCATCGGAGGGCCTACGAGCAGTACTTC.

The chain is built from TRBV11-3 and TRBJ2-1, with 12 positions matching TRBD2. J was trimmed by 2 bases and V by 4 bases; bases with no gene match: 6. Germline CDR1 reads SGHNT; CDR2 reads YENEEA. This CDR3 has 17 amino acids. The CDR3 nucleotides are TGTGCCAGCAGCTACGGACTAGCGGGGAATACCTACAATGAGCAGTTCTTC. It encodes CASSYGLAGNTYNEQFF.

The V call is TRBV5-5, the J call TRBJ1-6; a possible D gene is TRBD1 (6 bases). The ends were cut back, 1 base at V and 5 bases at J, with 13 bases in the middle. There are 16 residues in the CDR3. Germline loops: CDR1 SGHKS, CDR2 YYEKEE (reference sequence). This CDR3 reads CASSLPRGTNNSPLHF. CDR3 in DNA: TGTGCCAGCAGCTTGCCCCGCGGGACAAATAATTCACCCCTCCACTTT. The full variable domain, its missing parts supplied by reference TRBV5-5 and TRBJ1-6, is DAGVTQSPTHLIKTRGQQVTLRCSPISGHKSVSWYQQVLGQGPQFIFQYYEKEERGRGNFPDRFSARQFPNYSSELNVNALLLGDSALYLCASSLPRGTNNSPLHFGNGTRLTVT.

The CDR3 nucleotides are TGTGCCAGCTCACTGGACAGCGAAGCTTTCTTT. Amino acid sequence: CASSLDSEAFF. V usage is TRBV18 and J usage is TRBJ1-1; possibly TRBD1 for D (6 bases). V was clipped by 4 bases and J by 8 bases, with 8 bases between them. Germline-derived CDR1 and CDR2 are KGHSH and LQKENI. The CDR3 is made up of 11 amino acids.

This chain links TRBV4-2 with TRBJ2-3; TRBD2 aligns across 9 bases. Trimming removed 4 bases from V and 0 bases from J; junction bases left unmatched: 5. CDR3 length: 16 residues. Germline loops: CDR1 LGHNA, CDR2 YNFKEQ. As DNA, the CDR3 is TGTGCCAGCAGCCTAACGACTAGCGGTAGCACAGATACGCAGTATTTT. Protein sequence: CASSLTTSGSTDTQYF.

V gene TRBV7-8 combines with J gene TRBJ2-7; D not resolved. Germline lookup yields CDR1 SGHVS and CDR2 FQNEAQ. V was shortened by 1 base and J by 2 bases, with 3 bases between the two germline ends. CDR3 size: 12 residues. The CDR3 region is CASSLVPYEQYF. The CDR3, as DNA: TGTGCCAGCAGCTTAGTCCCCTACGAGCAGTACTTC. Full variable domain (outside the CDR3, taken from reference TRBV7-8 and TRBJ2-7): GAGVSQSPRYKVAKRGQDVALRCDPISGHVSLFWYQQALGQGPEFLTYFQNEAQLDKSGLPSDRFFAERPEGSVSTLKIQRTQQEDSAVYLCASSLVPYEQYFGPGTRLTVT.

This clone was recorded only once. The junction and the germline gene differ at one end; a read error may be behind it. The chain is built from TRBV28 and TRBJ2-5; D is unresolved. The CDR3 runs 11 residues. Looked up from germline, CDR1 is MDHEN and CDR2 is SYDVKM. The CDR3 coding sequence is TGTGCCAGCAGTACAACAGAGAACCAGTACTTC. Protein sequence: CASSTTENQYF.

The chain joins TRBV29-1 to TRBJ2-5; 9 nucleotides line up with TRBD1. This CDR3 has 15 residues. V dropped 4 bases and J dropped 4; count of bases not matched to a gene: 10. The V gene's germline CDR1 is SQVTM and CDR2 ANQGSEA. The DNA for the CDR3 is TGCAGCGTTGTGCGGGGGACAGGGTGGGGAGAGACCCAGTACTTC. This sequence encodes CSVVRGTGWGETQYF. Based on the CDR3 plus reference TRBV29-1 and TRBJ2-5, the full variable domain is SAVISQKPSRDICQRGTSLTIQCQVDSQVTMMFWYRQQPGQSLTLIATANQGSEATYESGFVIDKFPISRPNLTFSTLTVSNMSPEDSSIYLCSVVRGTGWGETQYFGPGTRLLVL.

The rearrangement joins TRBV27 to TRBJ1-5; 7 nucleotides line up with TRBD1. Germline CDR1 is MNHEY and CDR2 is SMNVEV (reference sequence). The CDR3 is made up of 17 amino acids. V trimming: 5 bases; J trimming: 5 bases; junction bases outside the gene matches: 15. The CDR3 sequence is CASSASTGALSDQPQHF. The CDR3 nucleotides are TGTGCCAGCAGTGCCTCAACAGGGGCCCTGTCCGATCAGCCCCAGCATTTT.

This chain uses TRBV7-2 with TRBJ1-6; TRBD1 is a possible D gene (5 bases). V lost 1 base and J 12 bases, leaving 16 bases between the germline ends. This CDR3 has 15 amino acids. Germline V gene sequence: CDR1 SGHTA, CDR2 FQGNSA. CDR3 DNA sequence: TGTGCCAGCAGCTTAGGGGGGTTGAAGACACTACCCCTCCACTTT. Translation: CASSLGGLKTLPLHF. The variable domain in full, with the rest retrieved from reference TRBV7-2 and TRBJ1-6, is GAGVSQSPSNKVTEKGKDVELRCDPISGHTALYWYRQSLGQGLEFLIYFQGNSAPDKSGLPSDRFSAERTGGSVSTLTIQRTQQEDSAVYLCASSLGGLKTLPLHFGNGTRLTVT.

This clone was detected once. CDR3 sequence: CAISESSGAQNIQYF. The DNA of the CDR3 is TGTGCCATCAGTGAGTCTTCAGGGGCTCAAAACATTCAGTACTTC. The chain couples TRBV10-3 to TRBJ2-4; D may be TRBD1 (6 bases). Between the trimmed V and J ends, which lost 0 bases and 5 bases, there was a span of 11 bases. CDR1 is ENHRY and CDR2 is SYGVKD in the germline V gene. The CDR3 covers 15 residues.

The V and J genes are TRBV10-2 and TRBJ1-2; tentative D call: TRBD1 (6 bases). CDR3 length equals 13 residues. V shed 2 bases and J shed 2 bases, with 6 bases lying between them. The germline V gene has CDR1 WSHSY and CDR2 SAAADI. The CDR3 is CASSETGNYGYTF. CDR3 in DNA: TGCGCCAGCAGTGAGACAGGGAACTATGGCTACACCTTC.

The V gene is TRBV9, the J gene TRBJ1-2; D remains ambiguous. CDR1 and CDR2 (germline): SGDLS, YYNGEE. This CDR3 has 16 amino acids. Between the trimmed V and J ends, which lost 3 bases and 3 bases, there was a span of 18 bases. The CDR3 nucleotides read TGTGCCAGCAGCGCCCGTCCGGGGATTTGGGACTATGGCTACACCTTC. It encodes CASSARPGIWDYGYTF.

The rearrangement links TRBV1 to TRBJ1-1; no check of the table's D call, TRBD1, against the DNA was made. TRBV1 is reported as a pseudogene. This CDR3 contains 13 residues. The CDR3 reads CTSISRVGTEAFF. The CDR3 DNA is TGCACCAGCATTAGCAGGGTAGGCACTGAAGCTTTCTTT.

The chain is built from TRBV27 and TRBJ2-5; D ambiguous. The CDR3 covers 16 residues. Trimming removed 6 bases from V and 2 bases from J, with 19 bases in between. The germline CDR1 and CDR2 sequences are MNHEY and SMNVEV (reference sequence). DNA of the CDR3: TGTGCCAGCAGCCCCCTCCTTACGGATGGACAAGAGACCCAGTACTTC. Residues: CASSPLLTDGQETQYF.

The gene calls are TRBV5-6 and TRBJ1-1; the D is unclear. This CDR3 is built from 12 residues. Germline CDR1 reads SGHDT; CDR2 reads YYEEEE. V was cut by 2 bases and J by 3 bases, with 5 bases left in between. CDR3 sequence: CASSFGDTEAFF. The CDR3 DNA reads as TGTGCCAGCAGCTTTGGGGACACTGAAGCTTTCTTT.

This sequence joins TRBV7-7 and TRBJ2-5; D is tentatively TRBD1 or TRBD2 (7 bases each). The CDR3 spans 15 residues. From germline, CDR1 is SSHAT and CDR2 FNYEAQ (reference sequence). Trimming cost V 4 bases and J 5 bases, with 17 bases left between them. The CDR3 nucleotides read TGTGCCAGCAGCTACCAGGGGGGGGCCGGTGAGACCCAGTACTTC. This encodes CASSYQGGAGETQYF.

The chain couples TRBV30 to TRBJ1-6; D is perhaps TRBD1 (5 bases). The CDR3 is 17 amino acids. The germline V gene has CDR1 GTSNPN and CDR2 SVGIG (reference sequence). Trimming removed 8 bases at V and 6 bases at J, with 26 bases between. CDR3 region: CARAPGGTPMGNSPLHF. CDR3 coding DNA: TGTGCCAGGGCCCCGGGCGGGACTCCCATGGGTAATTCACCCCTCCACTTT. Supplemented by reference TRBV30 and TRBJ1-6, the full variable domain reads SQTIHQWPATLVQPVGSPLSLECTVEGTSNPNLYWYRQAAGRGLQLLFYSVGIGQISSEVPQNLSASRPQDRQFILSSKKLLLSDSGFYLCARAPGGTPMGNSPLHFGNGTRLTVT.

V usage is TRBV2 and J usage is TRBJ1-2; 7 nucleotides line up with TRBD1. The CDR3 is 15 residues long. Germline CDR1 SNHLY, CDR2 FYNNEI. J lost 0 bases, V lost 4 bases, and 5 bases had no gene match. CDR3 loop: CASSVRDSPNYGYTF. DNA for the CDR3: TGTGCCAGCAGTGTCCGGGACAGCCCTAACTATGGCTACACCTTC. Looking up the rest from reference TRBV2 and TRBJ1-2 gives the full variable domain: EPEVTQTPSHQVTQMGQEVILRCVPISNHLYFYWYRQILGQKVEFLVSFYNNEISEKSEIFDDQFSVERPDGSNFTLKIRSTKLEDSAMYFCASSVRDSPNYGYTFGSGTRLTVV.

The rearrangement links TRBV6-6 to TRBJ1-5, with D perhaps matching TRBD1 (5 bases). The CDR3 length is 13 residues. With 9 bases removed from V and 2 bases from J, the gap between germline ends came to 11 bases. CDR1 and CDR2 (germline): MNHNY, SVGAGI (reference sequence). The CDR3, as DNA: TGTGCCAGTACGACAGTCGGCAATCAGCCCCAGCATTTT. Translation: CASTTVGNQPQHF.

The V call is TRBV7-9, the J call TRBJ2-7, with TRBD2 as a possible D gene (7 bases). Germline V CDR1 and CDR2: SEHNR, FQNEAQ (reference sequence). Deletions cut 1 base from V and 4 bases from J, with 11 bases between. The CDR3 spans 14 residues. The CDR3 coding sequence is TGTGCCAGCAGCTTAGAGGGGGGGTCTTACGAGCAGTACTTC. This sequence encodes CASSLEGGSYEQYF.

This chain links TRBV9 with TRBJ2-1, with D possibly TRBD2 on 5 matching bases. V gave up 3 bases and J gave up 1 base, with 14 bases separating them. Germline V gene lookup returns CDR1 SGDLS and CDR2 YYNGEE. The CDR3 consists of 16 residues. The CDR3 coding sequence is TGTGCCAGCAGCGAGAGCGGAGGCCAATCCTACAATGAGCAGTTCTTC. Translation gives CASSESGGQSYNEQFF.

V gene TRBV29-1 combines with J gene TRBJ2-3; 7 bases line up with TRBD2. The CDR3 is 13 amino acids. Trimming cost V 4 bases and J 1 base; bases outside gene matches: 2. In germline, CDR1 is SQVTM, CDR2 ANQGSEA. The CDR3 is CSVVSGGTDTQYF. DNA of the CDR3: TGCAGCGTTGTCAGCGGGGGCACAGATACGCAGTATTTT.

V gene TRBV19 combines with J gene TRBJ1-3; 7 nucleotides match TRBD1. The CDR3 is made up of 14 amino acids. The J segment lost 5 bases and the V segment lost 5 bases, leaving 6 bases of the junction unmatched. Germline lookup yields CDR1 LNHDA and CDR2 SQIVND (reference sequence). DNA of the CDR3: TGTGCCAGTAGTCCAGGGGACAGCCGAAACACCATATATTTT. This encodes CASSPGDSRNTIYF. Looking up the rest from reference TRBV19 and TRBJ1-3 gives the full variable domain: DGGITQSPKYLFRKEGQNVTLSCEQNLNHDAMYWYRQDPGQGLRLIYYSQIVNDFQKGDIAEGYSVSREKKESFPLTVTSAQKNPTAFYLCASSPGDSRNTIYFGEGSWLTVV.